The 10 T cell receptor beta chains below were found in one sample sequenced in a study of OX40 agonist ivuxolimab in advanced cancers. Libraries were prepared through the immunoSEQ multiplex PCR assay. TCRdb re-hosts the immuneACCESS table, in-frame sequences only. Its copies lack some clones; in the studies checked, an unresolved V gene accounts for under half of them, and the cause for the rest is not known. The sample records around 37,000 clones, 85% to 90% of which are singletons. 10% to 15% of the sample lies in the top ten. This specimen was CD4+ or CD8+ T cells sorted from blood, taken in a trial of the OX40 agonist ivuxolimab. The source is an adult with an advanced solid tumor such as melanoma, head and neck, liver or kidney cancer.

In this sample, this clone turned up once. V usage is TRBV5-1 and J usage is TRBJ2-7, with 9 bases fitting TRBD2. There are 15 residues in the CDR3. The germline V gene has CDR1 SGHRS and CDR2 YFSETQ. Losses at the gene ends were 3 bases for V and 5 bases for J; bases not matched to a gene: 9. CDR3 amino acids: CASSSYSGSANEQYF. The CDR3 coding sequence is TGCGCCAGCAGCTCCTATAGCGGGAGCGCGAACGAGCAGTACTTC.

This clone was observed a single time. No conserved phenylalanine or tryptophan ends this CDR3, so it is likely a read error. The chain couples TRBV29-1 to TRBJ1-2, with D hard to call. The CDR3 is 12 amino acids. Trimming left V 4 bases short and J 1 base short, with 7 bases between. Germline CDR1 SQVTM, CDR2 ANQGSEA. The CDR3 loop reads CSVVGDNYGYTL. Here the CDR3 DNA reads TGCAGCGTTGTCGGGGATAACTATGGCTACACCCTC.

V gene TRBV5-4 combines with J gene TRBJ2-2; D uncertain. V shed 2 bases and J shed 0 bases, with 5 bases lying between them. The CDR3 runs 14 residues. Germline V gene lookup returns CDR1 SGHNT and CDR2 YYREEE (reference sequence). This CDR3 is CASSLITNTGELFF. CDR3 nucleotides: TGTGCCAGCAGCTTAATCACGAACACCGGGGAGCTGTTTTTT.

The V gene is TRBV5-8, the J gene TRBJ1-1, with D possibly TRBD1 on 5 matching bases. This CDR3 spans 14 amino acids. CDR1 SGHTS and CDR2 YDEGEE come from the germline V gene. The V and J ends lost 0 bases and 1 base respectively, with 7 bases between them. CDR3 in DNA: TGTGCCAGCAGCTTGGAGACAGAGAACACTGAAGCTTTCTTT. It codes for CASSLETENTEAFF. Supplemented by reference TRBV5-8 and TRBJ1-1, the full variable domain reads EAGVTQSPTHLIKTRGQQATLRCSPISGHTSVYWYQQALGLGLQFLLWYDEGEERNRGNFPPRFSGRQFPNYSSELNVNALELEDSALYLCASSLETENTEAFFGQGTRLTVV.

V is TRBV5-8 and J is TRBJ1-1, with no clear D. Per the germline V gene, CDR1 is SGHTS and CDR2 is YDEGEE. This CDR3 comprises 14 residues. V lost 0 bases to trimming and J lost 1 base, with 7 bases between them. The CDR3 protein is CASSLEVGNTEAFF. The CDR3 DNA sequence: TGTGCCAGCAGCTTGGAGGTCGGGAACACTGAAGCTTTCTTT.

This chain connects TRBV15 to TRBJ2-1, with TRBD2 matching 9 bases. Unmatched junction bases numbered 5, after V lost 1 base and J lost 4 bases. The CDR3 extends over 16 amino acids. CDR1 and CDR2 (germline): LNHNV, YYDKDF (reference sequence). The CDR3: CATSRGAGGLYNEQFF. The DNA of the CDR3 is TGTGCCACCAGCAGAGGAGCGGGAGGATTGTACAATGAGCAGTTCTTC.

The V and J genes are TRBV19 and TRBJ2-1; 10 nucleotides agree with TRBD1. CDR1 and CDR2 from the germline V gene are LNHDA and SQIVND (reference sequence). The CDR3 has 19 amino acids. The trim removed 0 bases at V and 3 bases at J, leaving 11 bases unmatched. The CDR3 is CASSIDPGTGAIFYNEQFF. CDR3 DNA: TGTGCCAGTAGTATAGACCCTGGGACAGGGGCAATTTTCTACAATGAGCAGTTCTTC.

J is TRBJ2-7 and V is TRBV27; TRBD1 matches at 7 bases. The CDR3 contains 14 residues. Trimming at V came to 7 bases and at J to 2 bases, leaving 8 bases not matched to a gene. CDR1 and CDR2 from the germline V gene are MNHEY and SMNVEV (reference sequence). CDR3 sequence (DNA): TGTGCCAGCAAATCACTAGACAGGGCCTACGAGCAGTACTTC. It codes for CASKSLDRAYEQYF.

The V and J genes are TRBV9 and TRBJ2-7, with D perhaps assigned TRBD1 or TRBD2 (5 bases each). The CDR3 sequence is 16 residues long. V dropped 0 bases and J dropped 2 bases, with 15 bases sitting between them. CDR1 is SGDLS, CDR2 YYNGEE, per germline. The chain's CDR3 is CASSVGRQGNPYEQYF. The CDR3 DNA is TGTGCCAGCAGCGTAGGGAGGCAGGGAAACCCCTACGAGCAGTACTTC.

The rearrangement uses TRBV15 and TRBJ1-5, with D uncertain. The CDR3 length is 15 residues. V shed 0 bases and J shed 2 bases, with 8 bases lying between them. Germline V gene lookup returns CDR1 LNHNV and CDR2 YYDKDF (reference sequence). Here the CDR3 DNA reads TGTGCCACCAGCAGAGATTTGGGCCGCAATCAGCCCCAGCATTTT. Its translation is CATSRDLGRNQPQHF.